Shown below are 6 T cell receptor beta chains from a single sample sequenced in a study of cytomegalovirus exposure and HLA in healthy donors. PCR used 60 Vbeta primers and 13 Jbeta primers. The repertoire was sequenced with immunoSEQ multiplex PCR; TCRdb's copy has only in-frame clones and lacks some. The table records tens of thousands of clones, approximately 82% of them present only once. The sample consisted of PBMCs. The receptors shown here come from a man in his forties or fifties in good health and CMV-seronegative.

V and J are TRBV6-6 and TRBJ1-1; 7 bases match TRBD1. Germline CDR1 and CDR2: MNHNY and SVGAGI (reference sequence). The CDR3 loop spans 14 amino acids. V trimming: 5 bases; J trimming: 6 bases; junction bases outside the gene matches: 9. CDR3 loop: CASSVNRGFAEAFF. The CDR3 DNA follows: TGTGCCAGCAGTGTCAACAGGGGCTTCGCTGAAGCTTTCTTT.

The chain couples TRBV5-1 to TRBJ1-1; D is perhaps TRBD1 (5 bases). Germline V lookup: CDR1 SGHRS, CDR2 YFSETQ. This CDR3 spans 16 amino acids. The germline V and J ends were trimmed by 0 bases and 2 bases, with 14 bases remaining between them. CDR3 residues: CASSLASDRSNTEAFF. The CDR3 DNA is TGCGCCAGCAGCTTGGCCAGCGACAGATCTAACACTGAAGCTTTCTTT.

CDR3 nucleotides: TGTGCCAGTAGTCGCGCCGGGGGGCGGAATGAAAAACTGTTTTTT. Translated, it gives CASSRAGGRNEKLFF. The V and J genes are TRBV19 and TRBJ1-4; D is possibly TRBD1 (6 bases). CDR1 LNHDA and CDR2 SQIVND come from the germline V gene (reference sequence). The V end was cut by 5 bases, the J end by 5 bases, with 15 bases between. The CDR3 extends over 15 amino acids.

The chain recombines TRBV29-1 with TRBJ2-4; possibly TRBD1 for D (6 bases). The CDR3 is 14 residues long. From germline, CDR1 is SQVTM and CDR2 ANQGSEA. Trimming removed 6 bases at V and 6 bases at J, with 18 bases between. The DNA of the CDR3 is TGCAGCGTCAGAAACAGGGCCCGCTTAAACATTCAGTACTTC. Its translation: CSVRNRARLNIQYF.

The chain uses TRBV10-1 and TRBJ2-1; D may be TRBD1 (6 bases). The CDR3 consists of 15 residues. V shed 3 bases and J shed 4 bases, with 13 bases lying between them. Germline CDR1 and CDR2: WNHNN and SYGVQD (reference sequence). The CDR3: CASSEEGVQYNEQFF. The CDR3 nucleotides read TGCGCCAGCAGTGAAGAGGGGGTACAATACAATGAGCAGTTCTTC.

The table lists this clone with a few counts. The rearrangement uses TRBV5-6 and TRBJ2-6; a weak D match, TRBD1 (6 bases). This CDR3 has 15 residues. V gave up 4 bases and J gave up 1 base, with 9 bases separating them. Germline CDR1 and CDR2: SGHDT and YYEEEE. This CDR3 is CASSLGTSGANVLTF. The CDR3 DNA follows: TGTGCCAGCAGCCTTGGGACATCTGGGGCCAACGTCCTGACTTTC.